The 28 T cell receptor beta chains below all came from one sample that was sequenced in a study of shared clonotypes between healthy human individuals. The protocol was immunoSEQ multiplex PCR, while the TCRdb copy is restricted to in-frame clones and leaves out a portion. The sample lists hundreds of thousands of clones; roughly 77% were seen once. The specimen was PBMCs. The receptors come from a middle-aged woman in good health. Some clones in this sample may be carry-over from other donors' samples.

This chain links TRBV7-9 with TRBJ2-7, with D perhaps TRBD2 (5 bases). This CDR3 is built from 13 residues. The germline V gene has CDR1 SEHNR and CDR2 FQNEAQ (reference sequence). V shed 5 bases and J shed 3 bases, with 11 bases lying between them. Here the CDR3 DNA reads TGTGCCAGCAGCCCCCGTGACTACTACGAGCAGTACTTC. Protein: CASSPRDYYEQYF.

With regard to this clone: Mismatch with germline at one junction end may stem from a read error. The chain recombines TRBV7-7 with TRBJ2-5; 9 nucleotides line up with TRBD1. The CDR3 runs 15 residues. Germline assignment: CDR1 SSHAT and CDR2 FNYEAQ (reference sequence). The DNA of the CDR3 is TGTGCTAGCAGCTTAGCACAGGGGACAGGGGAGACCCAGTACTTC. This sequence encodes CASSLAQGTGETQYF.

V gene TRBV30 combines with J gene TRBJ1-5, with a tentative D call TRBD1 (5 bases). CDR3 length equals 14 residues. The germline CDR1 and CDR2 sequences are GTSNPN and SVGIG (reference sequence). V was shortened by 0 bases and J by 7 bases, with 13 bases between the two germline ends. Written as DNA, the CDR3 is TGTGCCTGGAGTGTAGAGCAGGGTAGGCAGCCCCAGCATTTT. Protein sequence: CAWSVEQGRQPQHF.

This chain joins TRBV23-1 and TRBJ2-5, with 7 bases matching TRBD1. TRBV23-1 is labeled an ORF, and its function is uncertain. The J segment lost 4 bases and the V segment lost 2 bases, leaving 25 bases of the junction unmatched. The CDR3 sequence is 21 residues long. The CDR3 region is CASSQRNPRPKRTGDRETQYF. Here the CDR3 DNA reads TGCGCCAGCAGTCAAAGGAACCCACGTCCCAAACGGACAGGTGATCGAGAGACCCAGTACTTC.

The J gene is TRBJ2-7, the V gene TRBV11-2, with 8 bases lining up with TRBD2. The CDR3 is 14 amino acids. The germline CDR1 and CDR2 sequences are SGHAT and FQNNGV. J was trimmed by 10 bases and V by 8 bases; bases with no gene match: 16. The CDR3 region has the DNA TGTGCCAGCTCCACCGGGGGGGGGACACAGTCCCAGTACTTC. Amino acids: CASSTGGGTQSQYF.

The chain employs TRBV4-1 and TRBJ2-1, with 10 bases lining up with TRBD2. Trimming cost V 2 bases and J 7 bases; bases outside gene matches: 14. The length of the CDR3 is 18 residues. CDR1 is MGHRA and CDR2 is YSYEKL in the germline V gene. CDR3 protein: CASSQSLSSSGRVNEQFF. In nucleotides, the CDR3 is TGCGCCAGCAGCCAATCCCTTTCTTCTAGCGGGAGAGTAAATGAGCAGTTCTTC.

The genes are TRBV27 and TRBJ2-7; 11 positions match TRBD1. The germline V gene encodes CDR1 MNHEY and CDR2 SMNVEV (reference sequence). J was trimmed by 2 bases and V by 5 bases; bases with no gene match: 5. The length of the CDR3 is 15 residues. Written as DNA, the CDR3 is TGTGCCAGCAGTCCCGGACAGGGGGCCGCCTACGAGCAGTACTTC. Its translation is CASSPGQGAAYEQYF.

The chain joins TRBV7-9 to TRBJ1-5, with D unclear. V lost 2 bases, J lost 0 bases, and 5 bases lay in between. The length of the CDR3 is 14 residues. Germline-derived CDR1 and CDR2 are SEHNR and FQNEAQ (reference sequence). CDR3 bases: TGTGCCAGCAGCTTATCCAGTAGCAATCAGCCCCAGCATTTT. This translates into CASSLSSSNQPQHF.

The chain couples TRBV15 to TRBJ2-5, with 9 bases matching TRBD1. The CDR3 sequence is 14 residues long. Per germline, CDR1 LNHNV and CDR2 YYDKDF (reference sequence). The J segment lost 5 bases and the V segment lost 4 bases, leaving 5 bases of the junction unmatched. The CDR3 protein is CATSKGQGGETQYF. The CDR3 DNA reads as TGTGCCACCAGCAAGGGACAGGGTGGCGAGACCCAGTACTTC.

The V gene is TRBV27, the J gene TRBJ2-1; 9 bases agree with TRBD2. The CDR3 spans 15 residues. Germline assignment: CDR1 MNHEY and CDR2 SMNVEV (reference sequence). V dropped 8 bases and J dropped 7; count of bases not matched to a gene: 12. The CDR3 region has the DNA TGTGCCAGCGTAACCAGCGGGAGGTCGGGTAATGAGCAGTTCTTC. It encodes CASVTSGRSGNEQFF.

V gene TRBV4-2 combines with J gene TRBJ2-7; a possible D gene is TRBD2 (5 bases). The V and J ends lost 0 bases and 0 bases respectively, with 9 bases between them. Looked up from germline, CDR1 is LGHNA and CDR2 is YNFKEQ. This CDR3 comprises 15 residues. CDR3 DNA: TGTGCCAGCAGCCAAGATCAAGGGAGCTCCTACGAGCAGTACTTC. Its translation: CASSQDQGSSYEQYF.

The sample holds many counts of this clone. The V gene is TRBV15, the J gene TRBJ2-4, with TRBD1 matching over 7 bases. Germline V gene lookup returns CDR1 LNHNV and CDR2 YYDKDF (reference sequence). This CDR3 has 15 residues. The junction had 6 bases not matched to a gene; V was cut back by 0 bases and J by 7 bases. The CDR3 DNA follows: TGTGCCACCAGCAGAGATGGGGCAGGGGGTAACATTCAGTACTTC. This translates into CATSRDGAGGNIQYF. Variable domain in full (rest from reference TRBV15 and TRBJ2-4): DAMVIQNPRYQVTQFGKPVTLSCSQTLNHNVMYWYQQKSSQAPKLLFHYYDKDFNNEADTPDNFQSRRPNTSFCFLDIRSPGLGDTAMYLCATSRDGAGGNIQYFGAGTRLSVL.

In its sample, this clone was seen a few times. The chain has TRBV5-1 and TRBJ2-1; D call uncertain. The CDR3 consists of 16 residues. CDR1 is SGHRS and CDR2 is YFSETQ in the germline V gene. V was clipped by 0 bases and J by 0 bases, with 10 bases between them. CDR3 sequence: CASSLAGSPSYNEQFF. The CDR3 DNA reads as TGCGCCAGCAGCTTGGCTGGGTCCCCCTCCTACAATGAGCAGTTCTTC.

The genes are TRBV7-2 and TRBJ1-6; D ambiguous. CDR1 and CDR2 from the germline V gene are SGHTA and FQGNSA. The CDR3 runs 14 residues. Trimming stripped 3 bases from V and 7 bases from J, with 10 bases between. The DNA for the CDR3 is TGTGCCAGCAGCTTCGGTGCTGAGAATTCACCCCTCCACTTT. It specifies CASSFGAENSPLHF.

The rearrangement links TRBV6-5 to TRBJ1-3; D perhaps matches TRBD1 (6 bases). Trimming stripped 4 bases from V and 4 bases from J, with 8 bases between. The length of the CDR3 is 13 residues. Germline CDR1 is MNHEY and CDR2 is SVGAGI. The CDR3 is CASSWTAGNTIYF. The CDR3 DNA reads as TGTGCCAGCAGTTGGACAGCCGGAAACACCATATATTTT.

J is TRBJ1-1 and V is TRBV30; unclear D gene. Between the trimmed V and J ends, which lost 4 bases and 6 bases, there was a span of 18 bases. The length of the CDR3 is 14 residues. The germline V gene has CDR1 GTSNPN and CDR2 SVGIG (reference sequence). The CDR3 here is CAWTLGGGVSEAFF. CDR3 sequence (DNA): TGTGCCTGGACCCTGGGAGGTGGGGTCTCTGAAGCTTTCTTT.

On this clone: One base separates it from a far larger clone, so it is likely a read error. CDR3 sequence: CASTVRTNQPQHF. The DNA for the CDR3 is TGTGCCAGTACCGTGAGGACCAATCAGCCCCAGCATTTT. The chain recombines TRBV19 with TRBJ1-5, with unresolved D. The CDR3 contains 13 residues. The ends were cut back, 7 bases at V and 3 bases at J, with 10 bases in the middle. Germline V CDR1 and CDR2: LNHDA, SQIVND (reference sequence).

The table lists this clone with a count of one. The CDR3 coding sequence is TGTGCCAGCAGCTGGACCGGGACGGGACCTTTAGAGCAGTACTTC. Translated, it gives CASSWTGTGPLEQYF. The chain has TRBV7-2 and TRBJ2-7; tentatively, D is TRBD1 or TRBD2 (5 bases each). The CDR3 length is 15 residues. V lost 4 bases and J lost 7, with 20 bases in between. Germline V gene data show CDR1 as SGHTA and CDR2 as FQGNSA.

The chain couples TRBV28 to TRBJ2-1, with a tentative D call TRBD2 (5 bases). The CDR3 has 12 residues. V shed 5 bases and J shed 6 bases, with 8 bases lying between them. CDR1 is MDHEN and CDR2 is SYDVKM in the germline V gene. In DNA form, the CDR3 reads TGTGCCAGCAGTCGGGATTTCAATGAGCAGTTCTTC. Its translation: CASSRDFNEQFF.

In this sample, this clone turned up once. CDR3: CASSSTSAVYNEQFF. The CDR3 region has the DNA TGTGCCAGCAGCTCGACTAGCGCCGTCTACAATGAGCAGTTCTTC. The V call is TRBV7-9, the J call TRBJ2-1; 8 nucleotides align to TRBD2. CDR3 length: 15 amino acids. In germline, CDR1 is SEHNR, CDR2 FQNEAQ (reference sequence). Germline trimming cut 4 bases from V and 3 bases from J; bases unmatched to any gene: 5.

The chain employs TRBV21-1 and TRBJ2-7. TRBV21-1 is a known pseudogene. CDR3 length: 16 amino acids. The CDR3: CASSKGPLRKGHEQYF. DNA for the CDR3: TGTGCCAGCAGCAAGGGTCCACTCAGGAAGGGTCACGAGCAGTACTTC.

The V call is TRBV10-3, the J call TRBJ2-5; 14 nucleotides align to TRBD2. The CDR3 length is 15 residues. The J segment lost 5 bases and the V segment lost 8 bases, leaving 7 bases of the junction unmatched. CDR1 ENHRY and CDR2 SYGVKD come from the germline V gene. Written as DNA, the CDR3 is TGTGCCATCGCTGGACTAGCGGGAGGTCTGGAGACCCAGTACTTC. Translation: CAIAGLAGGLETQYF.

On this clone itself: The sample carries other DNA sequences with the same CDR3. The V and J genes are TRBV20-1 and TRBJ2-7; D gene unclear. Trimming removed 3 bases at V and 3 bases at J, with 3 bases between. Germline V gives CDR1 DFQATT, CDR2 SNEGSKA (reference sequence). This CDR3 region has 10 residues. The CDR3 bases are TGCAGTGCTAGGGGCTACGAGCAGTACTTC. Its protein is CSARGYEQYF.

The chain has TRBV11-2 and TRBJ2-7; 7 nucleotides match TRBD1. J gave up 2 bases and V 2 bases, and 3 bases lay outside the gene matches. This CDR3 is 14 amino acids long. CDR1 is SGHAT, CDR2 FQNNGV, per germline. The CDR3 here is CASSLLGTAYEQYF. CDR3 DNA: TGTGCCAGCAGCTTACTCGGGACAGCCTACGAGCAGTACTTC.

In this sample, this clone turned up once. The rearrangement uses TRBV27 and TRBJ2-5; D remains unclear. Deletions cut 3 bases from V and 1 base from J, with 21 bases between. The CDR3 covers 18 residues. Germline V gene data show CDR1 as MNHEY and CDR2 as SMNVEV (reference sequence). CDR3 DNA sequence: TGTGCCAGCAGTTTGTTGGCAGAGAAGAGACCAACCCAAGAGACCCAGTACTTC. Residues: CASSLLAEKRPTQETQYF.

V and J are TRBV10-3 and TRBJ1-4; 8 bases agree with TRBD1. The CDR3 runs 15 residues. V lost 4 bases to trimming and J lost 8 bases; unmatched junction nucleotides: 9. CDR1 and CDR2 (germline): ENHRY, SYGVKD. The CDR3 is CAISASTGDGEKLFF. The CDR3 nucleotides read TGTGCCATCAGTGCTTCGACAGGGGACGGGGAAAAACTGTTTTTT.

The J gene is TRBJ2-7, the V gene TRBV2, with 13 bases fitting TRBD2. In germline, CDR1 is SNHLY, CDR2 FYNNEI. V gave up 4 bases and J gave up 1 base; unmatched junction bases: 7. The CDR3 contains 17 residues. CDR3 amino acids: CASSGTSGSAGSYEQYF. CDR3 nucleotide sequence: TGTGCCAGCAGTGGGACTAGCGGGAGCGCTGGGTCCTACGAGCAGTACTTC.

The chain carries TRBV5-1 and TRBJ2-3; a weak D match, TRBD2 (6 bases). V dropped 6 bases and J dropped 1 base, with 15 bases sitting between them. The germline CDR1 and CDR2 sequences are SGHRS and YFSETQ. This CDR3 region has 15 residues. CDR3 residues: CASTGISGRTDTQYF. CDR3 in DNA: TGCGCCAGCACAGGGATTAGCGGACGCACAGATACGCAGTATTTT.